Listed here are 27 T cell receptor beta chains from one sample, sequenced in a study of T-cell reconstitution after alpha-beta-depleted transplantation in children. During its preparation, the TCRbeta library received unique molecular identifiers. MiXCR, applied by TCRdb to the PCR reads, yields one record per CDR3 protein. The repertoire has under 250,000 distinct CDR3 sequences, around 25% of them found once; the top ten carry 4.8%. Specimen: PBMCs, mostly from graft donor cells, collected 360 days after TCRalphabeta/CD19-depleted stem cell transplant. The receptors derive from a female patient aged 2-9 years who had a stem cell transplant for congenital amegakaryocytic thrombocytopenia, so the T cells may come from the graft donor.

This clonotype turned up a few times. This chain links TRBV25-1 with TRBJ2-2; unclear D gene. Trimming removed 4 bases at V and 6 bases at J, with 6 bases between. This CDR3 has 12 amino acids. Germline V CDR1 and CDR2: MGHDK, SYGVNS. The CDR3: CASSAGPGELFF. For the CDR3, the DNA is TGTGCCAGCAGTGCTGGGCCCGGGGAGCTGTTTTTT. The complete variable domain, with remaining parts taken from reference TRBV25-1 and TRBJ2-2, reads EADIYQTPRYLVIGTGKKITLECSQTMGHDKMYWYQQDPGMELHLIHYSYGVNSTEKGDLSSESTVSRIRTEHFPLTLESARPSHTSQYLCASSAGPGELFFGEGSRLTVL.

This chain links TRBV24-1 with TRBJ1-1; D gene unclear. The V end lost 4 bases, the J end lost 6 bases, and 11 bases lay between the germline ends. Germline assignment: CDR1 KGHDR and CDR2 SFDVKD. The CDR3 covers 13 residues. CDR3 coding DNA: TGTGCCACCAGTGACTCCAAACGGTCTGAAGCTTTCTTT. Translating it yields CATSDSKRSEAFF.

This clonotype was recorded a few times. The chain joins TRBV5-5 to TRBJ2-5; D is perhaps TRBD1 (5 bases). The CDR3 totals 16 residues. Germline CDR1 SGHKS, CDR2 YYEKEE (reference sequence). V shed 2 bases and J shed 0 bases, with 14 bases lying between them. The CDR3 loop reads CASSLMGPRDQETQYF. For the CDR3, the DNA is TGTGCCAGCAGCTTAATGGGGCCCAGAGACCAAGAGACCCAGTACTTC. Filled out from reference TRBV5-5 and TRBJ2-5, the complete variable domain reads DAGVTQSPTHLIKTRGQQVTLRCSPISGHKSVSWYQQVLGQGPQFIFQYYEKEERGRGNFPDRFSARQFPNYSSELNVNALLLGDSALYLCASSLMGPRDQETQYFGPGTRLLVL.

The table lists this clonotype with many counts. V gene TRBV28 combines with J gene TRBJ2-7; 7 bases are shared with TRBD1. V lost 7 bases to trimming and J lost 4 bases; unmatched junction nucleotides: 7. The V gene's germline CDR1 is MDHEN and CDR2 SYDVKM. The CDR3 contains 13 residues. Here the CDR3 DNA reads TGTGCCAGCACGACAGGGTACTCGTACGAGCAGTACTTC. This codes for CASTTGYSYEQYF.

This rearrangement joins TRBV29-1 to TRBJ2-1, with TRBD2 matching over 8 bases. V shed 4 bases, J shed 9 bases, and the junction held 11 bases outside the gene matches. CDR1 and CDR2 (germline): SQVTM, ANQGSEA. The CDR3 extends over 14 amino acids. The CDR3 sequence is CSVVPAGARGEQFF. CDR3 nucleotide sequence: TGCAGCGTTGTTCCAGCGGGAGCGAGGGGTGAGCAGTTCTTC.

This clonotype was counted a few times. V and J are TRBV3-1 and TRBJ1-6; the D is unclear. CDR3 size: 17 residues. Trimming removed 1 base at V and 9 bases at J, with 19 bases between. CDR1 is LGHDT and CDR2 is YNNKEL in the germline V gene (reference sequence). CDR3 nucleotides: TGTGCCAGCAGCCAAGCGCCCGGAGGAGGGATCGGTTCACCCCTCCACTTT. This translates into CASSQAPGGGIGSPLHF. Filled out from reference TRBV3-1 and TRBJ1-6, the complete variable domain reads DTAVSQTPKYLVTQMGNDKSIKCEQNLGHDTMYWYKQDSKKFLKIMFSYNNKELIINETVPNRFSPKSPDKAHLNLHINSLELGDSAVYFCASSQAPGGGIGSPLHFGNGTRLTVT.

The gene calls are TRBV28 and TRBJ1-5, with a tentative D call TRBD1 (6 bases). Germline-derived CDR1 and CDR2 are MDHEN and SYDVKM. The CDR3 totals 17 residues. V was clipped by 2 bases and J by 4 bases, with 18 bases between them. The CDR3 protein is CASSLLDRLSLNQPQHF. The CDR3 bases are TGTGCCAGCAGTTTACTGGACAGACTCAGCTTAAATCAGCCCCAGCATTTT.

The J gene is TRBJ2-7, the V gene TRBV14; 9 bases fit TRBD2. V dropped 1 base and J dropped 1; count of bases not matched to a gene: 8. Germline V gene lookup returns CDR1 SGHDN and CDR2 FVKESK. This CDR3 has 17 residues. The CDR3 region is CASSQVRDAGGSYEQYF. The CDR3 nucleotides are TGTGCCAGCAGCCAAGTTCGGGACGCGGGGGGGTCCTACGAGCAGTACTTC.

This clonotype appeared a few times. The chain links TRBV10-3 to TRBJ2-1; TRBD1 agrees at 11 bases. The CDR3 covers 16 residues. The germline gives CDR1 ENHRY, CDR2 SYGVKD. The V gene end was trimmed by 10 bases and the J gene end by 0 bases; junction bases not matched to a gene: 8. CDR3: CATQGQGVSSYNEQFF. The CDR3 bases are TGTGCCACCCAGGGACAGGGGGTTAGCTCCTACAATGAGCAGTTCTTC.

This clonotype turned up a few times. The chain employs TRBV29-1 and TRBJ2-5; tentatively, D is TRBD1 or TRBD2 (5 bases each). The germline V gene has CDR1 SQVTM and CDR2 ANQGSEA. CDR3 size: 14 residues. The V and J ends lost 5 bases and 4 bases respectively, with 17 bases between them. The CDR3: CSVKGTRGRETQYF. CDR3 coding DNA: TGCAGCGTTAAAGGGACCCGAGGACGAGAGACCCAGTACTTC.

This clonotype has more than one count but fewer than ten. This chain joins TRBV6-2 or TRBV6-3 and TRBJ2-1, with D possibly TRBD1 on 6 matching bases. The CDR3 consists of 16 residues. The V gene's germline CDR1 is MNHEY and CDR2 SVGEGT. Trimming left V 3 bases short and J 0 bases short, with 12 bases between. CDR3 protein: CASSYTLGGSYNEQFF. The CDR3 DNA reads as TGTGCCAGCAGTTATACCCTAGGGGGCTCCTACAATGAGCAGTTCTTC.

This clonotype appeared a few times. V and J are TRBV20-1 and TRBJ1-1; a possible D gene is TRBD1 (5 bases). CDR1 is DFQATT and CDR2 is SNEGSKA in the germline V gene (reference sequence). Deletions cut 6 bases from V and 1 base from J, with 15 bases between. This CDR3 comprises 14 residues. The CDR3 loop is CSARVGAANTEAFF. The CDR3, as DNA: TGCAGTGCGAGGGTTGGGGCCGCGAACACTGAAGCTTTCTTT.

This clonotype was found once. This may be a read error, as it is one base from a much larger clone. The rearrangement links TRBV11-2 to TRBJ1-4; TRBD1 might be the D (6 bases). Trimming shortened V by 1 base and J by 4 bases, and 7 bases separated the two germline ends. In germline, CDR1 is SGHAT, CDR2 FQNNGV. The CDR3 is made up of 14 amino acids. The CDR3 spells CASSLAGVNEKLFF. CDR3 nucleotides: TGTGCCAGCAGCTTAGCAGGGGTTAATGAAAAACTGTTTTTT.

The rearrangement uses TRBV11-1 and TRBJ2-7; TRBD2 matches 9 bases. CDR3 size: 13 residues. Germline CDR1 and CDR2: SGHAT and FQDESV (reference sequence). V trimming: 8 bases; J trimming: 8 bases; junction bases outside the gene matches: 10. The DNA of the CDR3 is TGTGCCAGCCGGGGTAGCGGGAGCTCAAAGCAGTACTTC. It codes for CASRGSGSSKQYF.

This clonotype appeared a few times. This chain connects TRBV15 to TRBJ2-5; D perhaps matches TRBD2 (6 bases). This CDR3 has 15 amino acids. The germline gives CDR1 LNHNV, CDR2 YYDKDF (reference sequence). The V end lost 3 bases, the J end lost 1 base, and 12 bases lay between the germline ends. CDR3 loop: CATSSSAGGQETQYF. The CDR3 DNA reads as TGTGCCACCAGCAGTTCAGCGGGCGGCCAAGAGACCCAGTACTTC.

The chain couples TRBV12-3 or TRBV12-4 to TRBJ2-7, with a weak D call TRBD2 (6 bases). The V and J ends lost 4 bases and 4 bases respectively, with 14 bases between them. The CDR3 loop spans 14 amino acids. The CDR3 loop reads CASSYEGGRYEQYF. The CDR3 region has the DNA TGTGCCAGCAGTTACGAGGGTGGGAGGTACGAGCAGTACTTC.

This chain joins TRBV4-2 and TRBJ2-3, with 8 bases that match TRBD2. Per germline, CDR1 LGHNA and CDR2 YNFKEQ. The CDR3 is 16 amino acids. V gave up 4 bases and J gave up 5 bases; unmatched junction bases: 11. CDR3: CASSPTIERGLDTQYF. The CDR3 region has the DNA TGTGCCAGCAGCCCCACCATTGAGCGGGGGCTAGATACGCAGTATTTT.

This clonotype was picked up a small number of times. The chain carries TRBV7-2 and TRBJ2-3; D is uncertain. Germline assignment: CDR1 SGHTA and CDR2 FQGNSA. The ends were cut back, 3 bases at V and 5 bases at J, with 9 bases in the middle. This CDR3 is built from 13 residues. The CDR3 DNA follows: TGTGCCAGCAGCTTCACTTTTGGAGATACGCAGTATTTT. Its protein is CASSFTFGDTQYF.

The table lists this clonotype with a few counts. V usage is TRBV2 and J usage is TRBJ2-1, with D perhaps matching TRBD2 (6 bases). The germline V gene has CDR1 SNHLY and CDR2 FYNNEI. The CDR3 is 14 amino acids. V lost 2 bases and J lost 2, with 7 bases in between. CDR3 amino acids: CASSEIAAYNEQFF. As DNA, the CDR3 is TGTGCCAGCAGTGAAATAGCGGCCTACAATGAGCAGTTCTTC. The whole variable domain, filled in from reference TRBV2 and TRBJ2-1, reads EPEVTQTPSHQVTQMGQEVILRCVPISNHLYFYWYRQILGQKVEFLVSFYNNEISEKSEIFDDQFSVERPDGSNFTLKIRSTKLEDSAMYFCASSEIAAYNEQFFGPGTRLTVL.

The rearrangement uses TRBV18 and TRBJ1-1; no clear D. CDR1 is KGHSH and CDR2 is LQKENI in the germline V gene. Trimming removed 1 base from V and 4 bases from J, with 10 bases in between. The CDR3 has 14 residues. The CDR3: CASSPRQGSTEAFF. Written as DNA, the CDR3 is TGTGCCAGCTCACCACGGCAAGGCAGCACTGAAGCTTTCTTT.

In this sample, this clonotype turned up a few times. J is TRBJ2-2 and V is TRBV6-1, with 10 bases lining up with TRBD1. The junction had 11 bases not matched to a gene; V was cut back by 7 bases and J by 3 bases. Looked up from germline, CDR1 is MNHNS and CDR2 is SASEGT. The CDR3 has 17 amino acids. The DNA of the CDR3 is TGTGCCAGCAAAACAGGTTGGGACAGGGGAGACACCGGGGAGCTGTTTTTT. Amino acid sequence: CASKTGWDRGDTGELFF.

The chain couples TRBV7-8 to TRBJ2-3, with 9 bases identical to TRBD2. This CDR3 spans 15 amino acids. J lost 3 bases, V lost 1 base, and 2 bases had no gene match. In germline, CDR1 is SGHVS, CDR2 FQNEAQ. As DNA, the CDR3 is TGTGCCAGCAGCTTAGTAGCGGGGGCTACAGATACGCAGTATTTT. It specifies CASSLVAGATDTQYF.

The chain carries TRBV5-1 and TRBJ2-5, with D hard to call. CDR1 SGHRS and CDR2 YFSETQ come from the germline V gene. The V end was cut by 2 bases, the J end by 5 bases, with 19 bases between. CDR3 length: 16 residues. CDR3 nucleotides: TGCGCCAGCAGCTTCTCCCCCGGGCAACCGGCTGAGACCCAGTACTTC. The encoded protein is CASSFSPGQPAETQYF.

About this clonotype itself: A read error may produce the germline difference seen at one junction end. The chain combines TRBV7-9 with TRBJ1-2; D may be TRBD1 (5 bases). This CDR3 is 16 amino acids long. Germline V gene data show CDR1 as SEHNR and CDR2 as FQNEAQ (reference sequence). CDR3 in amino acids: CASTFRGWDGDYGYTF. The CDR3 nucleotides are TGTGCCAGCACCTTTCGCGGATGGGACGGAGACTATGGCTACACTTTC. Full variable domain (remainder filled in from reference TRBV7-9 and TRBJ1-2): DTGVSQNPRHKITKRGQNVTFRCDPISEHNRLYWYRQTLGQGPEFLTYFQNEAQLEKSRLLSDRFSAERPKGSFSTLEIQRTEQGDSAMYLCASTFRGWDGDYGYTFGSGTRLTVV.

This chain links TRBV18 with TRBJ2-3; no reliable D call. In germline, CDR1 is KGHSH, CDR2 LQKENI. This CDR3 region has 15 residues. Trimming removed 3 bases at V and 4 bases at J, with 14 bases between. The CDR3 region is CASSPNGIPPDTQYF. CDR3 coding DNA: TGTGCCAGCTCACCGAATGGGATCCCCCCAGATACGCAGTATTTT.

V and J are TRBV3-1 and TRBJ2-1, with D possibly matching TRBD2 (6 bases). Germline V gene sequence: CDR1 LGHDT, CDR2 YNNKEL (reference sequence). V was shortened by 0 bases and J by 3 bases, with 9 bases between the two germline ends. This CDR3 is 15 amino acids long. CDR3 DNA: TGTGCCAGCAGCCAAGATGGCGGGAACTACAATGAGCAGTTCTTC. This gives the protein CASSQDGGNYNEQFF.

The J gene is TRBJ1-1, the V gene TRBV4-1; D remains unclear. Germline CDR1 reads MGHRA; CDR2 reads YSYEKL. Trimming shortened V by 2 bases and J by 11 bases, and 24 bases separated the two germline ends. The CDR3 covers 16 residues. CDR3 amino acids: CASSQPSNRHRERAFF. As DNA, the CDR3 is TGCGCCAGCAGCCAACCTTCTAACCGCCACCGGGAGCGTGCTTTCTTT.